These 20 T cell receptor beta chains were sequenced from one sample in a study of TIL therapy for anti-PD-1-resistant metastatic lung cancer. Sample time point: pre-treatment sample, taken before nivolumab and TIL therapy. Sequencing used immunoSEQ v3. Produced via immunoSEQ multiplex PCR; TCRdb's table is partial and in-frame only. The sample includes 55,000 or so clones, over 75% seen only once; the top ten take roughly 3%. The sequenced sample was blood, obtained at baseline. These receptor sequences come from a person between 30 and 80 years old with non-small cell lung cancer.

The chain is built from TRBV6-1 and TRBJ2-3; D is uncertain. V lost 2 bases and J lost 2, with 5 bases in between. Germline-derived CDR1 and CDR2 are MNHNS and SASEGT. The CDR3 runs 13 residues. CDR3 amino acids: CASSERVTDTQYF. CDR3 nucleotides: TGTGCCAGCAGTGAACGTGTCACAGATACGCAGTATTTT.

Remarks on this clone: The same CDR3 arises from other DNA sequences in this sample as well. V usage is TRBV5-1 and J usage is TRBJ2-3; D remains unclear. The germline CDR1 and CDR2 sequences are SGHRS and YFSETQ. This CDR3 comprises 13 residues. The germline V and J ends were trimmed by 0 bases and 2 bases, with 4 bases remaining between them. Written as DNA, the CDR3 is TGCGCCAGCAGCTTGGGGGACACAGATACGCAGTATTTT. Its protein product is CASSLGDTDTQYF. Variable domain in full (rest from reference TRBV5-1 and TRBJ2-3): KAGVTQTPRYLIKTRGQQVTLSCSPISGHRSVSWYQQTPGQGLQFLFEYFSETQRNKGNFPGRFSGRQFSNSRSEMNVSTLELGDSALYLCASSLGDTDTQYFGPGTRLTVL.

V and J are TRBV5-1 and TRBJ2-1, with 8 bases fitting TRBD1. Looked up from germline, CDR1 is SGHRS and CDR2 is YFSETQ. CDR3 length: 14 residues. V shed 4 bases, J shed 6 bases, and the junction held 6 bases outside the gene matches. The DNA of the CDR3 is TGCGCCAGCAGCGAACCGACAGGGGTCAATGAGCAGTTCTTC. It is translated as CASSEPTGVNEQFF.

Here the CDR3 reads CASSQDKAANEKLFF. The CDR3 bases are TGCGCCAGCAGCCAAGATAAGGCAGCTAATGAAAAACTGTTTTTT. V and J are TRBV4-1 and TRBJ1-4; D remains unclear. Germline lookup yields CDR1 MGHRA and CDR2 YSYEKL. V was clipped by 0 bases and J by 3 bases, with 8 bases between them. The CDR3 totals 15 residues.

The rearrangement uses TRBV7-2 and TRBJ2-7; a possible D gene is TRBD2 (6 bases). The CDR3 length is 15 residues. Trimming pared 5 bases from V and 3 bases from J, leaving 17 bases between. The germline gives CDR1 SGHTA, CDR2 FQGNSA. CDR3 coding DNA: TGTGCCAGCAGCCAGCTCGGAGGGGCTCACTACGAGCAGTACTTC. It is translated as CASSQLGGAHYEQYF.

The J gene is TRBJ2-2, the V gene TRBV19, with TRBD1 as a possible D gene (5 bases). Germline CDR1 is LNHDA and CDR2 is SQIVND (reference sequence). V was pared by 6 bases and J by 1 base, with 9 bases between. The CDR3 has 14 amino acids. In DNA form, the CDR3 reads TGTGCCAGTAGCCAGGGTTGGAACACCGGGGAGCTGTTTTTT. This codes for CASSQGWNTGELFF.

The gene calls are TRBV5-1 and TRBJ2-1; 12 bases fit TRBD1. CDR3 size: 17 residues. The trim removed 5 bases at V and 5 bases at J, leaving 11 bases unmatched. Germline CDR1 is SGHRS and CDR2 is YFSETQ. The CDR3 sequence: CASRPGTGGASNNEQFF. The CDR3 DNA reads TGCGCCAGCAGGCCCGGGACAGGGGGCGCGTCTAACAATGAGCAGTTCTTC.

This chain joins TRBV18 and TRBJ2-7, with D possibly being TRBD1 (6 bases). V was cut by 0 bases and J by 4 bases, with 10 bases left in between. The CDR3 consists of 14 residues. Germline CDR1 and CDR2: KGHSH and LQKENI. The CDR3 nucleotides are TGTGCCAGCTCACCACCGGGGCAGGGGTACGAGCAGTACTTC. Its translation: CASSPPGQGYEQYF.

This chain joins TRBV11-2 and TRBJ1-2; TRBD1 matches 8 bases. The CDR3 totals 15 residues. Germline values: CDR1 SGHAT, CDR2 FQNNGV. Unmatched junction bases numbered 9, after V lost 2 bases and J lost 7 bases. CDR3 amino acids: CASSLNQGAMVGYTF. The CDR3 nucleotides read TGTGCCAGCAGCTTAAATCAGGGGGCGATGGTTGGCTACACCTTC.

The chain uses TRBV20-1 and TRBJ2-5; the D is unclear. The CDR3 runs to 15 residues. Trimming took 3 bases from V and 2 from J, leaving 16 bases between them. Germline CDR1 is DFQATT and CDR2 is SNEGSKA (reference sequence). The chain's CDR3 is CSASFRATVQETQYF. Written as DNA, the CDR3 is TGCAGTGCTAGTTTCCGGGCGACCGTTCAAGAGACCCAGTACTTC.

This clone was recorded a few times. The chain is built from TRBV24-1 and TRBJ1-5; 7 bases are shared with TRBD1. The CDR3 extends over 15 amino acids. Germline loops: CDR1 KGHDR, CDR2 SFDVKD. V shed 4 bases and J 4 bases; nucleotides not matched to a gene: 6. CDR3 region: CATSDTTGRNQPQHF. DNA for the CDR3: TGTGCCACCAGTGACACGACAGGGAGGAATCAGCCCCAGCATTTT.

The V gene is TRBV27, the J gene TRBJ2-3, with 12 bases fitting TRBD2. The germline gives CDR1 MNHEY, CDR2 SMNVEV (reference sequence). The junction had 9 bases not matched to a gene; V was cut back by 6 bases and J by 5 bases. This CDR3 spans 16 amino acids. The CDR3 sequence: CASRRRLAGVVDTQYF. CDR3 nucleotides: TGTGCCAGCAGGCGTCGACTAGCGGGGGTGGTAGATACGCAGTATTTT.

CDR3 DNA: TGTGCCAGCAGCTTCCCCAGGGGTAATTACAATGAGCAGTTCTTC. As protein: CASSFPRGNYNEQFF. The chain recombines TRBV5-4 with TRBJ2-1; TRBD1 might be the D (6 bases). Trimming pared 2 bases from V and 4 bases from J, leaving 13 bases between. The length of the CDR3 is 15 residues. Looked up from germline, CDR1 is SGHNT and CDR2 is YYREEE (reference sequence).

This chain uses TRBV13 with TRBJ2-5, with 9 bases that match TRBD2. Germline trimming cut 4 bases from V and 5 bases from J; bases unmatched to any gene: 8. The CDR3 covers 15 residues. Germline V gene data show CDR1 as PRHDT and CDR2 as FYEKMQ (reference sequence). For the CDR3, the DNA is TGTGCCAGCAGCTCCCTGGGACTAGCTGAGGAGACCCAGTACTTC. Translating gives CASSSLGLAEETQYF.

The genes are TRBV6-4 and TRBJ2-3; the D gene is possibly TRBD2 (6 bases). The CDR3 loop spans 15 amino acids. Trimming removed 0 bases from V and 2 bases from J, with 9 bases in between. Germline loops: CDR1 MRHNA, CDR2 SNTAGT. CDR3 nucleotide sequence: TGTGCCAGCAGTGACTCCGGGGGTCCCACAGATACGCAGTATTTT. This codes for CASSDSGGPTDTQYF.

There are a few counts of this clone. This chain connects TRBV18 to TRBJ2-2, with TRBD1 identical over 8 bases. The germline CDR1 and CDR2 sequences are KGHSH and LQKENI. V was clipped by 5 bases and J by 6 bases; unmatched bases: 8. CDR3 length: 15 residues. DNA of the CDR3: TGTGCCAGCTCATTGCGGACAGGGTCTTCCGGGGAGCTGTTTTTT. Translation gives CASSLRTGSSGELFF.

In nucleotides, the CDR3 is TGTGCCACCCAGATCAGGGACCGAGATTCACCCCTCCACTTT. This sequence encodes CATQIRDRDSPLHF. The V and J genes are TRBV19 and TRBJ1-6; possibly TRBD1 for D (5 bases). CDR3 length: 14 amino acids. Germline V gene data show CDR1 as LNHDA and CDR2 as SQIVND (reference sequence). Trimming cost V 10 bases and J 8 bases, with 18 bases left between them. Based on the CDR3 plus reference TRBV19 and TRBJ1-6, the full variable domain is DGGITQSPKYLFRKEGQNVTLSCEQNLNHDAMYWYRQDPGQGLRLIYYSQIVNDFQKGDIAEGYSVSREKKESFPLTVTSAQKNPTAFYLCATQIRDRDSPLHFGNGTRLTVT.

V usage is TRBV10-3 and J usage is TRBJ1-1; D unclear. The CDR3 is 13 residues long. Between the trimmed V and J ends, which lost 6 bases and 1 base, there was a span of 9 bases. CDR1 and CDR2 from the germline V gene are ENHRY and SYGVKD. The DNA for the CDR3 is TGTGCCATCAGCCTAACATCGAACACTGAAGCTTTCTTT. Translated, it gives CAISLTSNTEAFF.

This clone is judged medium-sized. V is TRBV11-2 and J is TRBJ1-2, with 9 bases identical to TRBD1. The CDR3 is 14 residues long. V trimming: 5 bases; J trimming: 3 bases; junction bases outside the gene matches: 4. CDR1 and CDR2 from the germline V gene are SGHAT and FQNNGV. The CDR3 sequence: CASSKGQGDYGYTF. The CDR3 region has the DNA TGTGCCAGCAGCAAGGGACAGGGTGACTATGGCTACACCTTC.

The DNA of the CDR3 is TGTGCCAGCAGCGGTCGAGGCAATGAGCAGTTCTTC. It codes for CASSGRGNEQFF. The chain carries TRBV9 and TRBJ2-1; D gene ambiguous. Germline CDR1 is SGDLS and CDR2 is YYNGEE. The CDR3 is 12 residues long. V lost 3 bases and J 6 bases, leaving 7 bases between the germline ends.